A selection of T cell receptor beta chains follows, all from one sample in a study of blood T cell repertoires in COVID-19. Assay used: immunoSEQ multiplex PCR; TCRdb lists only in-frame clones, some missing. The sample carries some 310,000 clones, 85% to 90% recorded once. The sample taken for sequencing was peripheral blood. These receptors came from a woman in her forties with COVID-19, enrolled during active disease. CDR3s include the opening cysteine and the closing phenylalanine or tryptophan. D genes are given only for firm matches.

v_call d_call cdr3_aa
TRBV29-1 NA CSVEAPPGDIYGYTF
TRBV5-1 TRBD1 CASSADRVGHEQYF
TRBV9 TRBD2 CASSVGVAGGLGEQFF
TRBV9 TRBD1 CASSVFTGTGKKLFF
TRBV11-2 NA CASSRQRRATDTQYF
TRBV27 TRBD2 CASSSDSGRDYNEQFF
TRBV11-1 NA CASNPRVDSYNEQFF
TRBV7-2 NA CASIPVRGGSYGYTF
TRBV19 TRBD2 CASSPSRGLAAVDTQYF
TRBV5-4 TRBD1 CASSLGTGERNEQFF
TRBV30 NA CAWSSLTDFHEKLFF
TRBV30 TRBD2 CAWQPGLAGPNAYNEQFF